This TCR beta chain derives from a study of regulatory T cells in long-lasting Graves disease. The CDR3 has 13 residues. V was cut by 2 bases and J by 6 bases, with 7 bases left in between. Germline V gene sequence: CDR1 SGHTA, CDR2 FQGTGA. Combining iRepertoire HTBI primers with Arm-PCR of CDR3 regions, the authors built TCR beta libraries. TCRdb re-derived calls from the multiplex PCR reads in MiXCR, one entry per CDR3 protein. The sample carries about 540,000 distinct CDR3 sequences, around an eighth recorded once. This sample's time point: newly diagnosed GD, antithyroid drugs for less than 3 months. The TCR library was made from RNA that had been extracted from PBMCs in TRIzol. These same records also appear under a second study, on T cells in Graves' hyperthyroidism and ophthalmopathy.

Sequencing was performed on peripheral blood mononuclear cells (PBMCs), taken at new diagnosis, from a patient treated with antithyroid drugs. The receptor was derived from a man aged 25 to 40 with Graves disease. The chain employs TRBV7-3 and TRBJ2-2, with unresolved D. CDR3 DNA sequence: TGTGCCAGCAGCTTATTAACCCCCGGGGAGCTGTTTTTT. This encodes CASSLLTPGELFF.